The T cell receptor beta chain described here comes from a study of PD-1 blockade in mismatch repair-deficient tumors. In the study overall: Enrolled about 2012-2016, patients had progressing, pretreated mismatch repair-deficient cancers of 12 to 13 types.

PCR or immunohistochemistry showed mismatch repair deficiency in every enrolled patient. Three pembrolizumab responders had their TCRs sequenced. Clones were sequenced by immunoSEQ multiplex PCR, and TCRdb holds only the in-frame ones, with some missing. The profile shows approximately 38,000 clones, roughly 81% of them singletons. The study, taken as a whole, reports: After pembrolizumab, tumor-resident clones rose rapidly, then generally contracted before radiologic responses.

Points on this clone: As yet, its antigen is unknown.

Germline-derived CDR1 and CDR2 are SNHLY and FYNNEI. The length of the CDR3 is 16 residues. V was shortened by 3 bases and J by 3 bases, with 16 bases between the two germline ends. The TCR sequence derives from an adult with mismatch repair-deficient cancer. J is TRBJ2-3 and V is TRBV2, with D uncertain. Sequencing was performed on peripheral blood, taken 76 weeks after starting pembrolizumab. CDR3 DNA sequence: TGTGCCAGCAGTGATGTTGACTTAACGAAAACAGATACGCAGTATTTT. Its translation: CASSDVDLTKTDTQYF.